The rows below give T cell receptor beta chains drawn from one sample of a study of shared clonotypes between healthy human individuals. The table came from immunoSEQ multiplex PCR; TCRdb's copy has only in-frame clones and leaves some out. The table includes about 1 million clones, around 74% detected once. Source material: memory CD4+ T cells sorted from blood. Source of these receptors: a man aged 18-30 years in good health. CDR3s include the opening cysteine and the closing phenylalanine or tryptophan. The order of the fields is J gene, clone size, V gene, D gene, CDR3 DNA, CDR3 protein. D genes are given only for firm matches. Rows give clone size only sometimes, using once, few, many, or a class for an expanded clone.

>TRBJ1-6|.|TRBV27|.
TGTGCCAGCAGCCCGAGGAGGGGCGCTTCACCCCTCCACTTT
CASSPRRGASPLHF
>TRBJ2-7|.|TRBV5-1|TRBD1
TGCGCCAGCTGGACCGGGACAGAAGTCGACGAGCAGTACTTC
CASWTGTEVDEQYF
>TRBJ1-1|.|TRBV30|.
TGTGCCTGGAGTGTACAGGCTAACACTGAAGCTTTCTTT
CAWSVQANTEAFF
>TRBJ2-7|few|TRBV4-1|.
TGCGCCAGCAGCACCGCCTGGGGAACCTACGAGCAGTACTTC
CASSTAWGTYEQYF
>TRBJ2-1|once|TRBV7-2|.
TGTGCCAGCAGCTCCTGGGGGAATGAGCAGTTCTTC
CASSSWGNEQFF
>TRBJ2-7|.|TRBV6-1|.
TGTGCCAGCAGTGAGAGGCGATCCTACGAGCAGTACTTC
CASSERRSYEQYF
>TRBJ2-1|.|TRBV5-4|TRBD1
TGTGCCAGCAGCTTCGGGGGGACAGGGTCGAACAATGAGCAGTTCTTC
CASSFGGTGSNNEQFF
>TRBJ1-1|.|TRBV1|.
TGCACCAGAATTCAGGGGGCTCGAACTGAAGCTTTCTTT
CTRIQGARTEAFF
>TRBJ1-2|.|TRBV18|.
TGTGCCAGCTCACCAAACATGGGTGATACTAACTATGGCTACACCTTC
CASSPNMGDTNYGYTF
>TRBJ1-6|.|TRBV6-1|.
TGTGCCATACACGGACCTGGGGCCTCACCCCTCCACTTT
CAIHGPGASPLHF
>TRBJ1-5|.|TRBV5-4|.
TGTGCCAGCAGCTCTCTTTTTGTAGCTAGCCAGCATTTT
CASSSLFVASQHF
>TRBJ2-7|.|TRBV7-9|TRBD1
TGTGCCAGCAGGGCCGTGACAGGGGATGGAACCTCCTACGAGCAGTACTTC
CASRAVTGDGTSYEQYF
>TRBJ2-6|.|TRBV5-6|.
TGTGCCAGCAGCTTAGGACTTTCTGGGGCCAACGTCCTGACTTTC
CASSLGLSGANVLTF
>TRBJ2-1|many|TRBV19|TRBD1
TGTGCCAGTAAGGGGTCAGGGGGATGGAATGAGCAGTTCTTC
CASKGSGGWNEQFF
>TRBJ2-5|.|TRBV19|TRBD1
TGTGCCAGTAGTACTACGACAGGGTACCAAGAGACCCAGTACTTC
CASSTTTGYQETQYF
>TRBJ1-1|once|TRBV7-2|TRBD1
TGTGCCAGCAGCCCCCAGGGACAGGGTAGGGGGAGCACTGAAGCTTTCTTT
CASSPQGQGRGSTEAFF
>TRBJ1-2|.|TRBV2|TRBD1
TGTGCCAGCAGCGTCGTGGCAGGGGGAATCTATGGCTACACCTTC
CASSVVAGGIYGYTF
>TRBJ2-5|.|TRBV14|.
TGTGCCAGCAGCTGGGGGTTTTGGGAGACCCAGTACTTC
CASSWGFWETQYF
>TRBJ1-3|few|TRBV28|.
TGTGCCAGCAGTTTCGGACAGCGAGGAAACACCATATATTTT
CASSFGQRGNTIYF
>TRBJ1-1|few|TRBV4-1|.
TGCGCCAGCAGTTTCATCGGGACGACTGAAGCTTTCTTT
CASSFIGTTEAFF
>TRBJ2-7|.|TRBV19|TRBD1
TGTGCCAGTAGCCTTCTCCCCGGACAGGGAGGCGGGGAGCAGTACTTC
CASSLLPGQGGGEQYF
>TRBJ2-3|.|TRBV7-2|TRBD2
TGTGCCAGCAGCTTTGGCGGGGGGGCAACGGATACGCAGTATTTT
CASSFGGGATDTQYF